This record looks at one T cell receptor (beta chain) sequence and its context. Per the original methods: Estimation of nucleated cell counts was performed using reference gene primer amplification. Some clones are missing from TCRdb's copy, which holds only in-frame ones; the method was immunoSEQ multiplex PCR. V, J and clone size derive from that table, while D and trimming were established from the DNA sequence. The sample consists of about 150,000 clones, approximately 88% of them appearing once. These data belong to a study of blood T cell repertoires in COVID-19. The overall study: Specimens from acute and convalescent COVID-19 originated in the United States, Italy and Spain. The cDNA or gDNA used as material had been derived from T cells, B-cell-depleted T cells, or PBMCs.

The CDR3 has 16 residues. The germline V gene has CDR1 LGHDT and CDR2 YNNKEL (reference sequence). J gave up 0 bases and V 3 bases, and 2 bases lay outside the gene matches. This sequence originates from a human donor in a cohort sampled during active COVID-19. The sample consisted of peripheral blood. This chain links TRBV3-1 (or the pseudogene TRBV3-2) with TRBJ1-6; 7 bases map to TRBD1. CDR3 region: CASSQTGSSYNSPLHF. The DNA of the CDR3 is TGTGCCAGCAGCCAGACAGGGAGCTCCTATAATTCACCCCTCCACTTT.